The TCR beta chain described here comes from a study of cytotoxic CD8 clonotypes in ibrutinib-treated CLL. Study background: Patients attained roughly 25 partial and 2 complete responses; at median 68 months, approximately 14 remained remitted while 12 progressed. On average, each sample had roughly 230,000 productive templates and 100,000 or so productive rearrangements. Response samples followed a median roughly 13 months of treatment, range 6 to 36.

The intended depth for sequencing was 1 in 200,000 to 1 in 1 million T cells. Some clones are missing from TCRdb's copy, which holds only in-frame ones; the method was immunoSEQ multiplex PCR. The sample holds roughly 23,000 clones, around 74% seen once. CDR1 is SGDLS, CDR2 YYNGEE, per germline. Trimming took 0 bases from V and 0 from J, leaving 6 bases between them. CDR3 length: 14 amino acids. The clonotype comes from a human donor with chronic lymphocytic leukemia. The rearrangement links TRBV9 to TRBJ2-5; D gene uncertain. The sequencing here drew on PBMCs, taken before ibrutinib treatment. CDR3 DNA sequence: TGTGCCAGCAGCGTAGGGTCGAACCAAGAGACCCAGTACTTC. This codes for CASSVGSNQETQYF.